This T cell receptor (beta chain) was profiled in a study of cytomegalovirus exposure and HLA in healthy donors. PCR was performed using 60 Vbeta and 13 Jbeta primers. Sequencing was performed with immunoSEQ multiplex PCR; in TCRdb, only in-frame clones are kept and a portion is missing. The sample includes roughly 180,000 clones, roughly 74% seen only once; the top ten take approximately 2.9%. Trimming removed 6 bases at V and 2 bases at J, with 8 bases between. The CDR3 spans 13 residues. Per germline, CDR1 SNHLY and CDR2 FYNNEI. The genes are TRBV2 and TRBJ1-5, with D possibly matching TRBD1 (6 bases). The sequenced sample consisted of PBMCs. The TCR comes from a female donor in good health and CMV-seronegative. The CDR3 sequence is CASRQGRNQPQHF. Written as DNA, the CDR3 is TGTGCCAGCAGACAGGGTCGCAATCAGCCCCAGCATTTT.